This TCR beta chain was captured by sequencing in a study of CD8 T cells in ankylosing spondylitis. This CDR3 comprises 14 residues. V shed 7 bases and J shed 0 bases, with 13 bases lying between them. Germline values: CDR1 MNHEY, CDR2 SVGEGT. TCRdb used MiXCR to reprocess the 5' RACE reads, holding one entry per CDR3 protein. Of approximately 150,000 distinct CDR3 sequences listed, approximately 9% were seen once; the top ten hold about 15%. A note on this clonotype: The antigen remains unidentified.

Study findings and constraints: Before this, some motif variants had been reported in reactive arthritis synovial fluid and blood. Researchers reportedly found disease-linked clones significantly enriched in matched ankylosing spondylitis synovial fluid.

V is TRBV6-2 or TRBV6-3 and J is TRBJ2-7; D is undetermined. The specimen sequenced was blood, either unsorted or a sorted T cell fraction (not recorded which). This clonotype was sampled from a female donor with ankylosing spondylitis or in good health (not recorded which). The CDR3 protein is CASTPAADSYEQYF. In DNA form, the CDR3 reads TGTGCCAGCACCCCGGCGGCGGACTCCTACGAGCAGTACTTC.